This T cell receptor beta chain was found in a study of T cell repertoires in cytomegalovirus infection. On the study more broadly: From public TCR beta signatures came an indication of both CMV infection and matching HLA type.

From the reads, TCRdb called clonotypes with MiXCR, one entry per CDR3 protein. In the table there are approximately 490,000 distinct CDR3 sequences, about 11% of which are singletons. This clonotype was picked up a small number of times. As yet, its antigen is unknown. Trimming took 0 bases from V and 4 from J; bases not matched to a gene: 7. CDR1 and CDR2 (germline): SGHRS, YFSETQ. The CDR3 sequence is 16 residues long. Study results and caveats: Identification of carriers of CMV plus the relevant HLA was achieved through cumulative public TCR beta family frequency.

The chain combines TRBV5-1 with TRBJ1-1; 9 nucleotides line up with TRBD1. The sequenced material came from PBMCs. The TCR was taken from a human donor in good health (CMV status not recorded). Some clones in this sample may be carry-over from other donors' samples. DNA for the CDR3: TGCGCCAGCAGCTTGGATAATACAGGGGGCTTCACTGAAGCTTTCTTT. Residues: CASSLDNTGGFTEAFF.